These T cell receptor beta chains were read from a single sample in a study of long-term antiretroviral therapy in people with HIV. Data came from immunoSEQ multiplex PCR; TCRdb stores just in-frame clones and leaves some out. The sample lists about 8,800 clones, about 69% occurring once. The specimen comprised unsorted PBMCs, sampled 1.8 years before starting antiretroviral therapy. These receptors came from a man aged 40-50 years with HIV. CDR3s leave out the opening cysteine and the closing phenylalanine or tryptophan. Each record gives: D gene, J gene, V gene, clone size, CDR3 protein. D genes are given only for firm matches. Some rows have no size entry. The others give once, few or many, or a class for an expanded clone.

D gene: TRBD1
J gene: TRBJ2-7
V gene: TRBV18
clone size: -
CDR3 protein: ASSPPSGTASYEQY

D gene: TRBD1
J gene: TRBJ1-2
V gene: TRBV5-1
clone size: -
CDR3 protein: ASSFGQGDYGYT

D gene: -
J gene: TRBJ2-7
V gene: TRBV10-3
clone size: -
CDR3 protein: AISEKGILSYEQY

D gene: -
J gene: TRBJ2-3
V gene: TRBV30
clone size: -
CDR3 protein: AWSAGGTDTQY

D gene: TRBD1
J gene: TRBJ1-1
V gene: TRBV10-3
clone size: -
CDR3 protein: AISESRGLGAF

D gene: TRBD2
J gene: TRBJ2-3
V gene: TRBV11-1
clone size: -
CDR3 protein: ASSYLAGGPTDTQY

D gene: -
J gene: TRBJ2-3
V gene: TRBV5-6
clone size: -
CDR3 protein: ASSFWEITDTQY

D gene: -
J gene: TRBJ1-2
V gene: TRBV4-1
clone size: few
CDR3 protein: ASSQDGAGTAAKGYT

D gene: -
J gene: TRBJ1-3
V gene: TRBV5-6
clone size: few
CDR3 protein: ASSLLTAISGNTIY

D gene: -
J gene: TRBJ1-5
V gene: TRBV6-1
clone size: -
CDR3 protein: ASSVTRGLGQPQH

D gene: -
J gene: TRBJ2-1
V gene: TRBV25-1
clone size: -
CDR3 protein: ASSDTSAKGISYNEQF

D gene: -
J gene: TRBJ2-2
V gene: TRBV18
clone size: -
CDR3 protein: ASSPDTNTGELF

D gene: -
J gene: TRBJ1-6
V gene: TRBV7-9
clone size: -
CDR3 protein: ASSSHRGAGLNSPLH

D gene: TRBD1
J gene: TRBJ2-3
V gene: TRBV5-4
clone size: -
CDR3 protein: ASSPDRGRATDTQY

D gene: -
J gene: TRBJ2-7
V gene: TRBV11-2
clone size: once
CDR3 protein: ASSLDRGYEQY

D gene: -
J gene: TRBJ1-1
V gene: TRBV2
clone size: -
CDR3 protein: ASSDPGQYTEAF

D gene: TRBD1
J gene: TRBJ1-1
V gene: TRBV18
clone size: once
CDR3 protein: ASSPYSSGTAEAF

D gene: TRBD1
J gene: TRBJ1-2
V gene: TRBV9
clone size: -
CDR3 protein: ASSVDPTGDYGYT

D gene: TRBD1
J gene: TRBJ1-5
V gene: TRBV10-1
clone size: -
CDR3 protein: ASSDTIRQGSNQPQH

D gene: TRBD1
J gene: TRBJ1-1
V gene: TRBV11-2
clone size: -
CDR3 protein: ASSLVRGQKVSEAF

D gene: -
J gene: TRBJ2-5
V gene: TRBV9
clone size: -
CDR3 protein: ASSEYGTSITQY

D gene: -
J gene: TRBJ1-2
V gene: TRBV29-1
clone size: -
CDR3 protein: SVEEPGFGYGYT

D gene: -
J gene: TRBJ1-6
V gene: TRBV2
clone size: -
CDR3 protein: ASSEALRYNSPLH

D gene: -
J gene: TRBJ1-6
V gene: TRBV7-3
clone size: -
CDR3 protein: ASTRDALEALH

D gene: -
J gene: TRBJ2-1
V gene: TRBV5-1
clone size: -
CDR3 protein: ASSLLGAGYNEQF

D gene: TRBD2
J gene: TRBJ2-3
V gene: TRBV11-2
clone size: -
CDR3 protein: ASTPLVAGVTDTQY

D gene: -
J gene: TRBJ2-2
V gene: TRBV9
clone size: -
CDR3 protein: ASSVGSGANTGELF

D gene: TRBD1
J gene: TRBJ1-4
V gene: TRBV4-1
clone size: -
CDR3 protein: ASSQVHRGGLVLSATNEKLF